This passage covers 5 T cell receptor beta chains from one sample sequenced in a study of cytomegalovirus exposure and HLA in healthy donors. Vbeta (60) and Jbeta (13) primers were used in the PCR. Profiling relied on immunoSEQ multiplex PCR, and the TCRdb table lists in-frame clones only, not all of them. Of 150,000 or so clones listed, about 83% are singletons. Sequenced sample: PBMCs. These receptors were obtained from a man between 40 and 49 years old in good health and CMV-seropositive.

Here the CDR3 reads CASSLGGHLNTEAFF. DNA of the CDR3: TGTGCCAGCAGCTTGGGAGGACACCTGAACACTGAAGCTTTCTTT. The genes are TRBV5-5 and TRBJ1-1; D is possibly TRBD1 (5 bases). Trimming removed 0 bases from V and 0 bases from J, with 9 bases in between. The CDR3 runs 15 residues. The germline V gene has CDR1 SGHKS and CDR2 YYEKEE (reference sequence).

This chain connects TRBV5-1 to TRBJ2-3, with 7 bases identical to TRBD2. The germline V gene has CDR1 SGHRS and CDR2 YFSETQ. The CDR3 loop spans 15 amino acids. Unmatched junction bases numbered 11, after V lost 5 bases and J lost 5 bases. The CDR3 coding sequence is TGCGCCAGCAGACTCACCGGGACTACCAAAGATACGCAGTATTTT. Translating gives CASRLTGTTKDTQYF. Full variable domain (rest looked up from reference TRBV5-1 and TRBJ2-3): KAGVTQTPRYLIKTRGQQVTLSCSPISGHRSVSWYQQTPGQGLQFLFEYFSETQRNKGNFPGRFSGRQFSNSRSEMNVSTLELGDSALYLCASRLTGTTKDTQYFGPGTRLTVL.

This clone occurred a few times. The rearrangement uses TRBV27 and TRBJ2-4, with a weak D call TRBD1 (5 bases). The V gene's germline CDR1 is MNHEY and CDR2 SMNVEV (reference sequence). The V end was cut by 8 bases, the J end by 6 bases, with 14 bases between. The CDR3 has 13 amino acids. For the CDR3, the DNA is TGTGCCAGCGGTTGGGGCGGTGGAAACATTCAGTACTTC. Encoded protein: CASGWGGGNIQYF.

The V and J genes are TRBV6-5 and TRBJ2-2; 7 bases fit TRBD2. Germline values: CDR1 MNHEY, CDR2 SVGAGI. This CDR3 comprises 14 residues. Trimming removed 6 bases from V and 8 bases from J; junction bases left unmatched: 9. The CDR3 sequence is CASRVGGLEGELFF. The DNA of the CDR3 is TGTGCCAGCAGGGTAGGCGGACTAGAGGGGGAGCTGTTTTTT.

CDR3 nucleotides: TGTGCCAGCAGCCTAAGAGGGACAGGGCAATTGAACACTGAAGCTTTCTTT. Residues: CASSLRGTGQLNTEAFF. V is TRBV2 and J is TRBJ1-1; 9 nucleotides align to TRBD1. This CDR3 comprises 17 residues. With 6 bases clipped from V and 0 bases from J, the junction kept 11 bases outside the gene matches. Germline assignment: CDR1 SNHLY and CDR2 FYNNEI.